A selection of T cell receptor beta chains follows, all from one sample in a study of beta chain features in type 1 diabetes. The repertoire was sequenced with immunoSEQ multiplex PCR; TCRdb's copy has only in-frame clones and lacks some. The sample lists 300,000 to 350,000 clones; about 20% were seen once. The source material was naive CD4+ T cells from blood. These receptors came from a woman between 18 and 29 years old in good health. CDR3s include the opening cysteine and the closing phenylalanine or tryptophan. The D gene is left open where the match is weak. Clone size is given for some rows only: seen once, a few or many times, or a class if the clone is expanded.

j_gene: TRBJ2-1; v_gene: TRBV12-5; d_gene: .; abundance: few; CDR3aa: CASGARLAYNEQFF; CDR3nt: TGTGCTAGTGGTGCCCGACTAGCCTACAATGAGCAGTTCTTC
j_gene: TRBJ2-1; v_gene: TRBV19; d_gene: TRBD1; abundance: few; CDR3aa: CASSLTGGDYNEQFF; CDR3nt: TGTGCCAGTAGCCTGACAGGGGGGGACTACAATGAGCAGTTCTTC
j_gene: TRBJ1-2; v_gene: TRBV9; d_gene: TRBD1; abundance: .; CDR3aa: CASSPRTGIGYTF; CDR3nt: TGTGCCAGCAGCCCAAGGACAGGTATTGGCTACACCTTC
j_gene: TRBJ2-7; v_gene: TRBV5-4; d_gene: TRBD2; abundance: .; CDR3aa: CASSYGLAGKNEQYF; CDR3nt: TGTGCCAGCAGCTATGGACTAGCGGGCAAGAACGAGCAGTACTTC
j_gene: TRBJ1-1; v_gene: TRBV10-3; d_gene: .; abundance: .; CDR3aa: CAISDPNAKNTEAFF; CDR3nt: TGTGCCATCAGTGACCCGAATGCTAAGAACACTGAAGCTTTCTTT
j_gene: TRBJ2-5; v_gene: TRBV4-1; d_gene: TRBD2; abundance: .; CDR3aa: CASSQLLAVETQYF; CDR3nt: TGCGCCAGCAGCCAACTACTAGCGGTGGAGACCCAGTACTTC
j_gene: TRBJ2-7; v_gene: TRBV30; d_gene: .; abundance: few; CDR3aa: CAWSVLSRRDSYEQYF; CDR3nt: TGTGCCTGGAGTGTACTAAGTAGGCGGGATAGCTACGAGCAGTACTTC
j_gene: TRBJ2-6; v_gene: TRBV7-2; d_gene: .; abundance: .; CDR3aa: CASRRGEESVLTF; CDR3nt: TGTGCCAGCAGGCGCGGGGAAGAGAGCGTCCTGACTTTC
j_gene: TRBJ2-5; v_gene: TRBV9; d_gene: .; abundance: .; CDR3aa: CASSVAAVTQETQYF; CDR3nt: TGTGCCAGCAGCGTAGCAGCGGTAACCCAAGAGACCCAGTACTTC
j_gene: TRBJ1-6; v_gene: TRBV30; d_gene: .; abundance: few; CDR3aa: CAWKIRVSYNSPLHF; CDR3nt: TGTGCCTGGAAAATCCGGGTATCCTATAATTCACCCCTCCACTTT
j_gene: TRBJ2-7; v_gene: TRBV5-4; d_gene: .; abundance: few; CDR3aa: CASSLSPQGSYEQYF; CDR3nt: TGTGCCAGCAGCTTGTCCCCCCAGGGGTCCTACGAGCAGTACTTC
j_gene: TRBJ2-5; v_gene: TRBV5-4; d_gene: TRBD2; abundance: once; CDR3aa: CASSPRGTSERETQYF; CDR3nt: TGTGCCAGCAGCCCAAGGGGGACTAGCGAGAGAGAGACCCAGTACTTC
j_gene: TRBJ1-5; v_gene: TRBV7-9; d_gene: .; abundance: few; CDR3aa: CASSLGAGRRNQPQHF; CDR3nt: TGTGCCAGCAGCTTAGGAGCTGGGCGTCGTAATCAGCCCCAGCATTTT
j_gene: TRBJ2-5; v_gene: TRBV2; d_gene: .; abundance: few; CDR3aa: CASSPRGETQYF; CDR3nt: TGTGCCAGCAGCCCTCGAGGGGAGACCCAGTACTTC